The clone carrying this T cell receptor beta chain came up a few times. This sample's TCRbeta library carried unique molecular identifier barcodes. MiXCR, run by TCRdb on the PCR reads, gives a single entry per CDR3 protein. The data contain some 500,000 distinct CDR3 sequences, roughly 18% of them singletons. The V gene's germline CDR1 is SEHNR and CDR2 FQNEAQ (reference sequence). CDR3 length: 14 residues. Losses at the gene ends were 5 bases for V and 8 bases for J; bases not matched to a gene: 8. The source of the sample is a study of T-cell reconstitution after alpha-beta-depleted transplantation in children.

The TCR sequence derives from a human donor who donated a stem cell graft to a child with acute lymphoblastic leukemia. The sequenced sample was PBMCs from the stem cell graft donor, obtained from the stem cell graft. The rearrangement uses TRBV7-9 and TRBJ1-5, with TRBD1 matching 8 bases. DNA for the CDR3: TGTGCCAGCAGCGGAACAGGGGGGGGAGAGCCCCAGCATTTT. It translates to CASSGTGGGEPQHF.